This T cell receptor (beta chain) was profiled in a study of blood T cell repertoires in COVID-19. Study background: The origin of the acute and convalescent COVID-19 samples was the United States, Italy and Spain. PBMCs, B-cell-depleted T cells, or T cells were the source of the cDNA or gDNA that made up the material.

The CDR3 sequence is 14 residues long. V lost 6 bases to trimming and J lost 8 bases, with 16 bases between them. The germline gives CDR1 MNHEY, CDR2 SVGAGI. Original methodology: It was from reference gene primer amplification that nucleated cell counts were estimated. TCRdb keeps only in-frame clones here, not all; method: immunoSEQ multiplex PCR. V and J calls and clone size are copied from that table; D and trimming were computed from the DNA. The sample lists about 190,000 clones, 78% seen once, with 2.5% to 3% in the top ten. The chain combines TRBV6-5 with TRBJ1-4; no reliable D call. Sequencing used peripheral blood. This TCR was sampled from a woman of 80 years or more with active or convalescent COVID-19. CDR3 in amino acids: CASSQWGVGEKLFF. DNA of the CDR3: TGTGCCAGCAGCCAATGGGGAGTTGGGGAAAAACTGTTTTTT.